The 32 T cell receptor beta chains below come from one sample, sequenced in a study of Graves' ophthalmopathy and Graves' hyperthyroidism. Researchers took RNA transcripts and amplified TCR beta CDR3 regions from them. The workflow started with a first-round RT-PCR run with HTBI primers and then moved on to a second-round multiplex PCR. MiXCR, applied by TCRdb to the multiplex PCR reads, yields one record per CDR3 protein. The sample lists just over 600,000 distinct CDR3 sequences; 22% were seen once. The sequenced material came from peripheral blood. The source of these receptors is a woman aged 18-35 years with stable Graves' hyperthyroidism. Some clones in this sample may be carry-over from other donors' samples.

The chain joins TRBV30 to TRBJ1-5; weak D call: TRBD1 (6 bases). CDR1 and CDR2 from the germline V gene are GTSNPN and SVGIG (reference sequence). The CDR3 spans 13 residues. Trimming took 2 bases from V and 5 from J, leaving 10 bases between them. Here the CDR3 reads CAWSRQDDQPQHF. The CDR3 DNA reads as TGTGCCTGGAGTCGACAGGATGATCAGCCCCAGCATTTT.

This clonotype showed up many times. This chain joins TRBV12-3 or TRBV12-4 and TRBJ2-2; 11 nucleotides align to TRBD1. The CDR3 extends over 15 amino acids. V lost 2 bases and J lost 7; bases outside the gene matches: 3. In nucleotides, the CDR3 is TGTGCCAGCAGTTTACGGACAGGGGGCATCGGGGAGCTGTTTTTT. This gives the protein CASSLRTGGIGELFF.

In this sample, this clonotype turned up a few times. The chain recombines TRBV3-1 with TRBJ1-5; D call uncertain. V was pared by 0 bases and J by 4 bases, with 10 bases between. This CDR3 is 15 amino acids long. Germline values: CDR1 LGHDT, CDR2 YNNKEL (reference sequence). CDR3 protein: CASSQEGGRNQPQHF. CDR3 DNA sequence: TGTGCCAGCAGCCAAGAAGGAGGCCGGAATCAGCCCCAGCATTTT.

This clonotype showed up just a few times. This chain connects TRBV4-2 to TRBJ2-7; TRBD2 matches 10 bases. Germline CDR1 LGHNA, CDR2 YNFKEQ. The CDR3 extends over 15 amino acids. J gave up 6 bases and V 1 base, and 6 bases lay outside the gene matches. The CDR3 sequence is CASSQVASGSGEQYF. DNA of the CDR3: TGTGCCAGCAGCCAAGTGGCTAGCGGGAGTGGCGAGCAGTACTTC.

The chain's CDR3 is CASCRRGQETQYF. For the CDR3, the DNA is TGTGCCAGCTGCAGGCGGGGCCAAGAGACCCAGTACTTC. This chain joins TRBV2 and TRBJ2-5, with TRBD2 as a possible D gene (6 bases). Germline V gene lookup returns CDR1 SNHLY and CDR2 FYNNEI. This CDR3 comprises 13 residues. The V end lost 8 bases, the J end lost 1 base, and 11 bases lay between the germline ends.

This clonotype was seen ten or more times. One end of the junction does not line up with germline, which may come from a read error. The chain employs TRBV28 and TRBJ2-4; TRBD1 aligns across 7 bases. Germline lookup yields CDR1 MDHEN and CDR2 SYDVKM. The CDR3 length is 17 residues. The DNA of the CDR3 is TGTGCCAGCAGATATCGACAGGGCTTTTTAGCCAAAAACATTAAGTACTTC. Translation: CASRYRQGFLAKNIKYF.

This rearrangement joins TRBV27 to TRBJ1-3, with 9 bases fitting TRBD1. After removal of 8 bases from V and 6 bases from J, the junction contained 5 bases not matched to a gene. The CDR3 totals 13 residues. From germline, CDR1 is MNHEY and CDR2 SMNVEV (reference sequence). CDR3 sequence: CASWGQGENTIYF. CDR3 DNA sequence: TGTGCCAGCTGGGGACAGGGCGAAAACACCATATATTTT.

In the case of this clonotype: A much larger clone lies a single base off, so this may be a read error. This CDR3 reads CASSLGQGYNEKFF. The DNA of the CDR3 is TGTGCCAGCAGCTTGGGACAGGGATACAATGAGAAGTTCTTC. The chain employs TRBV7-9 and TRBJ2-4, with 9 bases fitting TRBD1. The germline gives CDR1 SEHNR, CDR2 FQNEAQ (reference sequence). The CDR3 spans 14 residues.

This clonotype was observed at least ten times. The chain joins TRBV19 to TRBJ1-1; 7 positions agree with TRBD1. Trimming at V came to 5 bases and at J to 7 bases, leaving 7 bases not matched to a gene. The CDR3 has 13 amino acids. Germline CDR1 is LNHDA and CDR2 is SQIVND (reference sequence). CDR3 region: CASSDRVRFEAFF. Here the CDR3 DNA reads TGTGCCAGTAGTGACAGGGTCCGATTTGAAGCTTTCTTT.

This clonotype has at least ten counts. V is TRBV6-1 and J is TRBJ1-1, with D possibly TRBD1 on 6 matching bases. V lost 0 bases, J lost 5 bases, and 13 bases lay in between. Germline V gives CDR1 MNHNS, CDR2 SASEGT. The CDR3 is 15 residues long. CDR3 region: CASSEAGGRVTEAFF. In nucleotides, the CDR3 is TGTGCCAGCAGTGAAGCGGGGGGCAGGGTTACTGAAGCTTTCTTT.

The J gene is TRBJ1-3, the V gene TRBV6-1; perhaps TRBD1 as D (5 bases). CDR1 is MNHNS, CDR2 SASEGT, per germline. This CDR3 has 13 amino acids. Trimming removed 7 bases at V and 2 bases at J, with 9 bases between. CDR3 protein: CASTQGAGNTIYF. The CDR3 DNA is TGTGCCAGCACCCAAGGGGCTGGAAACACCATATATTTT.

The V call is TRBV29-1, the J call TRBJ2-7, with 10 bases that match TRBD1. Germline V gene lookup returns CDR1 SQVTM and CDR2 ANQGSEA. Unmatched junction bases numbered 8, after V lost 4 bases and J lost 5 bases. This CDR3 is built from 14 residues. The CDR3 loop reads CSVAGTGDRHEQYF. CDR3 coding DNA: TGCAGCGTTGCAGGGACAGGGGATCGCCACGAGCAGTACTTC.

This clonotype was detected a few times. V and J are TRBV11-2 and TRBJ2-7; perhaps TRBD2 as D (5 bases). The CDR3 is 15 amino acids. Trimming took 6 bases from V and 2 from J, leaving 17 bases between them. Germline V gene sequence: CDR1 SGHAT, CDR2 FQNNGV. CDR3 loop: CASRTNEGSTYEQYF. The CDR3, as DNA: TGTGCCAGCAGAACCAACGAGGGTTCAACCTACGAGCAGTACTTC.

This clonotype occurred many times. The rearrangement joins TRBV19 to TRBJ2-7, with D possibly being TRBD2 (5 bases). This CDR3 is 12 amino acids long. CDR1 is LNHDA and CDR2 is SQIVND in the germline V gene (reference sequence). Trimming stripped 1 base from V and 7 bases from J, with 8 bases between. Here the CDR3 DNA reads TGTGCCAGTAGTATAGGGGGAGCTGAGCAGTACTTC. Protein: CASSIGGAEQYF.

This clonotype occurred many times. The chain links TRBV19 to TRBJ2-7; D is perhaps TRBD1 or TRBD2 (5 bases each). The CDR3 runs 13 residues. Trimming took 6 bases from V and 3 from J, leaving 12 bases between them. Germline-derived CDR1 and CDR2 are LNHDA and SQIVND (reference sequence). CDR3 nucleotides: TGTGCCAGTAGCCGGGACCGAGGCTACGAGCAGTACTTC. It yields the protein CASSRDRGYEQYF.

This clonotype showed up many times. This sequence joins TRBV11-2 and TRBJ1-1, with 12 bases aligning to TRBD1. V was clipped by 2 bases and J by 4 bases; unmatched bases: 8. The germline V gene encodes CDR1 SGHAT and CDR2 FQNNGV. The CDR3 extends over 17 amino acids. CDR3 sequence reads: CASSLRDRGRWGTEAFF. DNA of the CDR3: TGTGCCAGCAGCTTACGGGACAGGGGGCGCTGGGGCACTGAAGCTTTCTTT. Full variable domain (rest looked up from reference TRBV11-2 and TRBJ1-1): EAGVAQSPRYKIIEKRQSVAFWCNPISGHATLYWYQQILGQGPKLLIQFQNNGVVDDSQLPKDRFSAERLKGVDSTLKIQPAKLEDSAVYLCASSLRDRGRWGTEAFFGQGTRLTVV.

This clonotype was seen many times. The J gene is TRBJ1-3, the V gene TRBV5-1, with D hard to call. V lost 0 bases, J lost 2 bases, and 9 bases lay in between. The CDR3 runs 15 residues. The germline CDR1 and CDR2 sequences are SGHRS and YFSETQ. DNA for the CDR3: TGCGCCAGCAGCTTGGCCGGAAACGCTGGAAACACCATATATTTT. Protein: CASSLAGNAGNTIYF. The variable domain in full, with the rest retrieved from reference TRBV5-1 and TRBJ1-3, is KAGVTQTPRYLIKTRGQQVTLSCSPISGHRSVSWYQQTPGQGLQFLFEYFSETQRNKGNFPGRFSGRQFSNSRSEMNVSTLELGDSALYLCASSLAGNAGNTIYFGEGSWLTVV.

This clonotype appeared many times. The chain has TRBV11-1 and TRBJ2-5; D is unresolved. CDR1 is SGHAT and CDR2 is FQDESV in the germline V gene (reference sequence). This CDR3 is built from 11 residues. V was shortened by 11 bases and J by 5 bases, with 12 bases between the two germline ends. The DNA of the CDR3 is TGTGCCTCTTTGGGTGAGGAGACCCAGTACTTC. Amino acids: CASLGEETQYF.

This clonotype was detected only a few times. The CDR3 nucleotides are TGTGCCAGCAGTTTATGGGAGGAGAATGGCTACACCTTC. This encodes CASSLWEENGYTF. This chain joins TRBV28 and TRBJ1-2; D unresolved. Trimming removed 0 bases from V and 6 bases from J, with 8 bases in between. The CDR3 loop spans 13 amino acids. From germline, CDR1 is MDHEN and CDR2 SYDVKM.

This clonotype was seen many times. CDR3 nucleotides: TGCGCCAGCAGCACTGACCTGGGCAATGAAGCTTTCTTT. Translating it yields CASSTDLGNEAFF. The chain recombines TRBV5-1 with TRBJ1-1, with no clear D. This CDR3 comprises 13 residues. The germline V and J ends were trimmed by 4 bases and 7 bases, with 14 bases remaining between them. CDR1 is SGHRS, CDR2 YFSETQ, per germline.

This clonotype showed up many times. DNA for the CDR3: TGTGCCAGCAGTCCTACAGTGAACTCTGGGGCCAACGTCCTGACTTTC. The encoded protein is CASSPTVNSGANVLTF. The genes are TRBV6-2 or TRBV6-3 and TRBJ2-6; D gene unclear. Germline assignment: CDR1 MNHEY and CDR2 SVGEGT. Trimming pared 5 bases from V and 0 bases from J, leaving 11 bases between. CDR3 length equals 16 residues.

This clonotype was counted ten times or more. The V call is TRBV6-1, the J call TRBJ2-7; 11 bases map to TRBD2. CDR3 size: 13 residues. Germline assignment: CDR1 MNHNS and CDR2 SASEGT. Trimming cost V 10 bases and J 2 bases; bases outside gene matches: 4. CDR3 coding DNA: TGTGCCACAGGGACTAGCGGAGCCTACGAGCAGTACTTC. It yields the protein CATGTSGAYEQYF.

In this sample, this clonotype turned up many times. The chain has TRBV7-3 and TRBJ2-5; no definite D call. This CDR3 contains 15 residues. V gave up 0 bases and J gave up 4 bases, with 12 bases separating them. CDR1 SGHTA and CDR2 FQGTGA come from the germline V gene. This CDR3 is CASSLTARERETQYF. The CDR3 DNA follows: TGTGCCAGCAGCTTAACTGCTAGGGAAAGAGAGACCCAGTACTTC.

About this clonotype itself: The junction departs from germline at one end; a sequencing error may be responsible. This chain links TRBV6-1 with TRBJ1-3; 7 bases match TRBD1. The CDR3 totals 16 residues. Germline V gene data show CDR1 as MNHNS and CDR2 as SASEGT. CDR3 DNA sequence: TGTGCCAGCAGAGAAGACAGGGCAAGACCTGGAAACACCATATATTTT. This encodes CASREDRARPGNTIYF.

The rearrangement uses TRBV20-1 and TRBJ2-7; TRBD1 aligns across 10 bases. Germline V gene lookup returns CDR1 DFQATT and CDR2 SNEGSKA (reference sequence). V gave up 1 base and J gave up 3 bases; unmatched junction bases: 6. CDR3 length: 15 residues. CDR3 in amino acids: CSARADGTGDYEQYF. The CDR3 nucleotides read TGCAGTGCTAGAGCCGACGGGACAGGGGACTACGAGCAGTACTTC.

Remarks on this clonotype: Relative to the germline gene, one junction end is altered; a read error may explain this. The V call is TRBV12-3 or TRBV12-4, the J call TRBJ1-6; D unclear. The CDR3 is made up of 14 amino acids. The CDR3 DNA reads as TGTGCCAGCAGTTTAAGTTGGCCCGACTCACCCCTCAACTTT. Protein product: CASSLSWPDSPLNF.

In this sample, this clonotype turned up many times. The chain carries TRBV6-1 and TRBJ2-5; 11 positions agree with TRBD2. The CDR3 loop spans 15 amino acids. V was clipped by 6 bases and J by 2 bases; unmatched bases: 5. Per germline, CDR1 MNHNS and CDR2 SASEGT. The CDR3 bases are TGTGCCAGCAGCGCCGGGACTAGCGGACAAGAGACCCAGTACTTC. Its translation: CASSAGTSGQETQYF.

On this clonotype: A much more abundant neighbour one base away suggests this may be a read error. The V and J genes are TRBV27 and TRBJ1-6, with D uncertain. The germline CDR1 and CDR2 sequences are MNHEY and SMNVEV (reference sequence). The CDR3 runs to 14 residues. The CDR3 is CASSLLSANSHLHF. The CDR3 DNA follows: TGTGCCAGCAGTTTATTATCAGCTAATTCACACCTCCACTTT.

The genes are TRBV6-5 and TRBJ1-6; 8 positions match TRBD1. The CDR3 runs to 15 residues. V was clipped by 0 bases and J by 9 bases; unmatched bases: 4. The germline V gene encodes CDR1 MNHEY and CDR2 SVGAGI. The CDR3 nucleotides are TGTGCCAGCAGTTACTCTACAGGGGGGGGTTCACCCCTCCACTTT. It is translated as CASSYSTGGGSPLHF.

This clonotype was observed many times. The chain is built from TRBV7-9 and TRBJ2-5, with 8 bases fitting TRBD1. Looked up from germline, CDR1 is SEHNR and CDR2 is FQNEAQ (reference sequence). Trimming at V came to 5 bases and at J to 5 bases, leaving 7 bases not matched to a gene. The CDR3 loop spans 14 amino acids. Here the CDR3 DNA reads TGTGCCAGCAGCCTGACAGGGGCCGGGGAGACCCAGTACTTC. Its translation: CASSLTGAGETQYF.

Many counts were recorded for this clonotype. The rearrangement joins TRBV28 to TRBJ2-7; D uncertain. V dropped 2 bases and J dropped 4 bases, with 9 bases sitting between them. The CDR3 sequence is 13 residues long. The germline gives CDR1 MDHEN, CDR2 SYDVKM. The CDR3 spells CASSLGPRYEQYF. The DNA of the CDR3 is TGTGCCAGCAGTTTAGGTCCCAGGTACGAGCAGTACTTC.

This clonotype was picked up many times. V and J are TRBV7-8 and TRBJ2-5; 14 positions agree with TRBD2. Germline-derived CDR1 and CDR2 are SGHVS and FQNEAQ. The CDR3 has 17 residues. The trim removed 1 base at V and 4 bases at J, leaving 5 bases unmatched. The CDR3 coding sequence is TGTGCCAGCAGCTTAGTAGGGACTAGCGGGGGCCGAGAGACCCAGTACTTC. Translated, it gives CASSLVGTSGGRETQYF.